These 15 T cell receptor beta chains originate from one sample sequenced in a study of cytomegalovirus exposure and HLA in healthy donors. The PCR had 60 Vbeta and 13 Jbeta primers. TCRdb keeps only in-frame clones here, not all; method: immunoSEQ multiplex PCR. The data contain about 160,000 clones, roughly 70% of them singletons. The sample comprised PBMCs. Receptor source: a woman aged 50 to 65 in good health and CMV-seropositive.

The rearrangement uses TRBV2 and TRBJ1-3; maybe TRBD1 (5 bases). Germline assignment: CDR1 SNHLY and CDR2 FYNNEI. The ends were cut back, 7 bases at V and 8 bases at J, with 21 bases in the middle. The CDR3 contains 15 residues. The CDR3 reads CASNTGPGVTDTIYF. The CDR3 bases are TGTGCCAGCAATACTGGACCGGGGGTAACGGACACCATATATTTT.

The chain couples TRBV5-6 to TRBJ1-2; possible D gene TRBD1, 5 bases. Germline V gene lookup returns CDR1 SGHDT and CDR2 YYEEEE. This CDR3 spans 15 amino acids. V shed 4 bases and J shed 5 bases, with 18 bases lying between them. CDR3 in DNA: TGTGCCAGCAGCCCAACCGCTCAGGGCCCGTATGGCTACACCTTC. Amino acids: CASSPTAQGPYGYTF. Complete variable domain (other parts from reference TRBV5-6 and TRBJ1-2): DAGVTQSPTHLIKTRGQQVTLRCSPKSGHDTVSWYQQALGQGPQFIFQYYEEEERQRGNFPDRFSGHQFPNYSSELNVNALLLGDSALYLCASSPTAQGPYGYTFGSGTRLTVV.

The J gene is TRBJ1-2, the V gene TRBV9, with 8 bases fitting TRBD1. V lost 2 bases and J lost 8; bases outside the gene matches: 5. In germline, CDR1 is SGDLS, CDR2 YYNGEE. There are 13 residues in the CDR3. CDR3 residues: CASSVGTGGGYTF. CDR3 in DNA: TGTGCCAGCAGCGTGGGGACAGGTGGGGGCTACACCTTC.

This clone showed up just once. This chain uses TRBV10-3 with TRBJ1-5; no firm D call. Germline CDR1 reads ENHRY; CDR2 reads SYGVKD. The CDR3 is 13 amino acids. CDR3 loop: CASRAGSNQPQHF. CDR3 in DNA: TGTGCGTCTCGAGCGGGGAGCAATCAGCCCCAGCATTTT.

Here the CDR3 reads CASSITQGSGYTF. CDR3 coding DNA: TGTGCCAGTAGTATCACGCAGGGGAGTGGCTACACCTTC. The chain links TRBV19 to TRBJ1-2; D is perhaps TRBD1 (6 bases). Germline-derived CDR1 and CDR2 are LNHDA and SQIVND (reference sequence). The CDR3 contains 13 residues. The V end was cut by 3 bases, the J end by 7 bases, with 12 bases between.

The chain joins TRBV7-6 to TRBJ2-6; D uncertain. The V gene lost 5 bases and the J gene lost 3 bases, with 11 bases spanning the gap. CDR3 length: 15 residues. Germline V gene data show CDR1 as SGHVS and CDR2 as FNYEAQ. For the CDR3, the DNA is TGTGCCAGCAGCCCTACCCCCTTTGGGGCCAACGTCCTGACTTTC. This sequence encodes CASSPTPFGANVLTF.

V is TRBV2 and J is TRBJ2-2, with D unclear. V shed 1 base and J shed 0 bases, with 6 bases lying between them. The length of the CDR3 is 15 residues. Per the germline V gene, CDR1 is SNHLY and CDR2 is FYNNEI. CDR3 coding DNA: TGTGCCAGCAGTGAAGGCCAGACGAACACCGGGGAGCTGTTTTTT. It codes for CASSEGQTNTGELFF.

In DNA form, the CDR3 reads TGTGCCAGCAGTTACGAGGGTGATACGCAGTATTTT. It is translated as CASSYEGDTQYF. V usage is TRBV6-5 and J usage is TRBJ2-3; a possible D gene is TRBD2 (5 bases). Germline V gene sequence: CDR1 MNHEY, CDR2 SVGAGI. This CDR3 contains 12 residues. V was clipped by 2 bases and J by 6 bases, with 6 bases between them.

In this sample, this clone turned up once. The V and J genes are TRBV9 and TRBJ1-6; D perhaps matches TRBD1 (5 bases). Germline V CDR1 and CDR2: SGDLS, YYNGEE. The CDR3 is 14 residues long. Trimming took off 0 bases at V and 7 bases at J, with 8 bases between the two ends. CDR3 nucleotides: TGTGCCAGCAGCGTAGGGGGGAGGAATTCACCCCTCCACTTT. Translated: CASSVGGRNSPLHF.

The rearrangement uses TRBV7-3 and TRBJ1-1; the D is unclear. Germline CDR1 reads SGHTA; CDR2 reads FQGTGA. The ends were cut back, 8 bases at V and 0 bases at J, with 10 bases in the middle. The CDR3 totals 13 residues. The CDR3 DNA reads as TGTGCCAGCTCGGCAGGAATGAACACTGAAGCTTTCTTT. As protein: CASSAGMNTEAFF.

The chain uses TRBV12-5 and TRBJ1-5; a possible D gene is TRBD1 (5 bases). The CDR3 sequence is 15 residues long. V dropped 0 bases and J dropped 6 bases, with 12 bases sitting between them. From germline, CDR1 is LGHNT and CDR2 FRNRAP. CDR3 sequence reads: CASGLVLQGGQPQHF. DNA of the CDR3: TGTGCTAGTGGTTTGGTCTTGCAGGGTGGTCAGCCCCAGCATTTT. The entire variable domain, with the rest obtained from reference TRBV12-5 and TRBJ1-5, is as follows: DARVTQTPRHKVTEMGQEVTMRCQPILGHNTVFWYRQTMMQGLELLAYFRNRAPLDDSGMPKDRFSAEMPDATLATLKIQPSEPRDSAVYFCASGLVLQGGQPQHFGDGTRLSIL.

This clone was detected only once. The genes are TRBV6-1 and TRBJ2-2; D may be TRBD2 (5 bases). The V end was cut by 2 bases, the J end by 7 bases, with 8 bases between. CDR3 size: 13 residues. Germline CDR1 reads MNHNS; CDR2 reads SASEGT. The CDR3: CASSERGSGELFF. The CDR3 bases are TGTGCCAGCAGTGAACGAGGGAGCGGGGAGCTGTTTTTT.

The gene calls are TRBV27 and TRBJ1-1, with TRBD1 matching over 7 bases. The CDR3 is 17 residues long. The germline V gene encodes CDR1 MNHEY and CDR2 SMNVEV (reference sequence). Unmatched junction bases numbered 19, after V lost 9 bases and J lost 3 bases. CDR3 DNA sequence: TGTGCCAGTTTTGTGCCGGCCCGACAGGGTAGGTACACTGAAGCTTTCTTT. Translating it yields CASFVPARQGRYTEAFF.

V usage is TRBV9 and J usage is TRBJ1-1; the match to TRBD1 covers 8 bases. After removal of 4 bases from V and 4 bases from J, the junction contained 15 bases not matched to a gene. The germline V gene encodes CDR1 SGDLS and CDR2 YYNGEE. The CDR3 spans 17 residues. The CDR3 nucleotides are TGTGCCAGCAGCCCCCACATGGACCCAGGGGGCCTCACTGAAGCTTTCTTT. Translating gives CASSPHMDPGGLTEAFF. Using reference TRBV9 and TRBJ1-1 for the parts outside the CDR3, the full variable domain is DSGVTQTPKHLITATGQRVTLRCSPRSGDLSVYWYQQSLDQGLQFLIQYYNGEERAKGNILERFSAQQFPDLHSELNLSSLELGDSALYFCASSPHMDPGGLTEAFFGQGTRLTVV.

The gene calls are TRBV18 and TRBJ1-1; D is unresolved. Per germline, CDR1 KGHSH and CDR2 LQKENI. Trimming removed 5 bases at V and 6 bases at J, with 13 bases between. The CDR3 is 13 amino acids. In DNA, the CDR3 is TGTGCCAGCTCAGAGGTATTGAGGTCTGAAGCTTTCTTT. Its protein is CASSEVLRSEAFF.